The following is a TCR beta chain sequence with its context. What it binds is unknown. The data stem from a study of shared clonotypes between healthy human individuals. Study-wide points: Naive subsets tended to show greater estimated richness than memory subsets.

Healthy adults negative for HIV, lacking recent acute infections or vaccinations, served as donors. A split of CD4+ cells into CD45RA+ naive and CD45RA-negative memory subsets was performed. Across several immunoSEQ plates, the genomic DNA of each subset was split evenly. Sequencing was performed with immunoSEQ multiplex PCR; in TCRdb, only in-frame clones are kept and a portion is missing. Of roughly 1,600,000 clones in the sample, approximately 98.5% are singletons; the top ten hold roughly 0.35%. V lost 4 bases to trimming and J lost 0 bases, with 13 bases between them. The CDR3 loop spans 15 amino acids. Per the germline V gene, CDR1 is SGDLS and CDR2 is YYNGEE.

The sample taken for sequencing was naive CD4+ T cells sorted from blood. The subset is: CD45RA+ positively selected. The sequence derives from a man younger than 40 in good health. V gene TRBV9 combines with J gene TRBJ1-1; D unclear. The CDR3 protein is CASSPQTTMNTEAFF. DNA of the CDR3: TGTGCCAGCAGCCCTCAGACAACCATGAACACTGAAGCTTTCTTT.